What follows are 20 T cell receptor beta chains derived from one specimen sequenced in a study of T-cell memory formation after mild COVID-19. TCRdb independently ran MiXCR on the 5' RACE reads; one entry per CDR3 protein. The sample has approximately 150,000 distinct CDR3 sequences, more than 14% seen once; the top ten hold 13% to 15%. Sequenced: PBMCs or a T cell subset sorted from them (not recorded which). Receptors were obtained from an adult woman who had mild COVID-19 (a few samples of this study predate the infection). Cell type and time point are not known.

In this sample, this clonotype turned up a few times. The rearrangement joins TRBV4-1 to TRBJ2-5, with a weak D call TRBD2 (6 bases). Trimming took off 4 bases at V and 5 bases at J, with 17 bases between the two ends. The CDR3 is made up of 15 amino acids. Germline lookup yields CDR1 MGHRA and CDR2 YSYEKL. CDR3 nucleotides: TGCGCCAGCAGCCTCAGGGACGGGGGAAGGGAGACCCAGTACTTC. This encodes CASSLRDGGRETQYF.

In this sample, this clonotype turned up a few times. The chain combines TRBV24-1 with TRBJ2-2; no clear D. Per the germline V gene, CDR1 is KGHDR and CDR2 is SFDVKD. The CDR3 contains 16 residues. The V end was cut by 1 base, the J end by 0 bases, with 8 bases between. Written as DNA, the CDR3 is TGTGCCACCAGTGATTTCCAGAAAGCGAACACCGGGGAGCTGTTTTTT. This encodes CATSDFQKANTGELFF.

J is TRBJ2-1 and V is TRBV5-1, with 7 bases aligning to TRBD1. The CDR3 runs to 15 residues. Germline lookup yields CDR1 SGHRS and CDR2 YFSETQ. The J segment lost 7 bases and the V segment lost 4 bases, leaving 11 bases of the junction unmatched. The CDR3 coding sequence is TGCGCCAGCAGCACCGGGACAGCAACTAGGAATGAGCAGTTCTTC. As protein: CASSTGTATRNEQFF.

The chain joins TRBV7-2 to TRBJ2-3; no reliable D call. Between the trimmed V and J ends, which lost 2 bases and 2 bases, there was a span of 8 bases. CDR3 length: 14 residues. Germline CDR1 reads SGHTA; CDR2 reads FQGNSA. CDR3 nucleotides: TGTGCCAGCAGCTTACGGCGACTCACAGATACGCAGTATTTT. Its protein product is CASSLRRLTDTQYF.

At least ten counts were recorded for this clonotype. The CDR3 sequence is CASSVGGSPEAFF. CDR3 nucleotide sequence: TGTGCCAGCAGTGTGGGGGGGTCCCCTGAAGCTTTCTTT. The V call is TRBV6-5, the J call TRBJ1-1, with a tentative D call TRBD1 (5 bases). Germline V CDR1 and CDR2: MNHEY, SVGAGI. This CDR3 is 13 amino acids long. Trimming took off 5 bases at V and 6 bases at J, with 13 bases between the two ends.

The rearrangement links TRBV4-3 to TRBJ2-7, with TRBD1 identical over 7 bases. The CDR3 runs to 15 residues. Germline trimming cut 3 bases from V and 0 bases from J; bases unmatched to any gene: 5. Germline lookup yields CDR1 LGHNA and CDR2 YSLEER. This chain's CDR3 is CASSQGQTSSYEQYF. In DNA, the CDR3 is TGCGCCAGCAGCCAGGGACAGACGAGCTCCTACGAGCAGTACTTC.

The sample holds many counts of this clonotype. The chain combines TRBV5-1 with TRBJ2-5; weak D call: TRBD1 (6 bases). Germline V gives CDR1 SGHRS, CDR2 YFSETQ. The CDR3 has 14 amino acids. Trimming removed 4 bases at V and 4 bases at J, with 14 bases between. This CDR3 is CASSDPTGRETQYF. CDR3 nucleotides: TGCGCCAGCAGCGATCCTACAGGGAGAGAGACCCAGTACTTC.

The rearrangement joins TRBV6-5 to TRBJ2-3, with D possibly TRBD2 on 6 matching bases. V lost 5 bases, J lost 4 bases, and 19 bases lay in between. The germline gives CDR1 MNHEY, CDR2 SVGAGI. The CDR3 runs to 16 residues. The CDR3 DNA sequence: TGTGCCAGCAGTCGACGGGACTTTAACCCCCCAGATACGCAGTATTTT. Its protein product is CASSRRDFNPPDTQYF.

This clonotype was recorded a few times. V gene TRBV7-2 combines with J gene TRBJ2-1, with 11 bases fitting TRBD2. Germline CDR1 and CDR2: SGHTA and FQGNSA. V was clipped by 0 bases and J by 13 bases; unmatched bases: 5. The CDR3 has 14 residues. The CDR3 reads CASSLALAGGHQFF. The CDR3 nucleotides read TGTGCCAGCAGCTTAGCCCTAGCGGGGGGCCACCAGTTCTTC.

V and J are TRBV3-1 and TRBJ1-3; 10 bases line up with TRBD1. The length of the CDR3 is 18 residues. Germline V gene data show CDR1 as LGHDT and CDR2 as YNNKEL (reference sequence). V lost 0 bases and J lost 1; bases outside the gene matches: 6. The CDR3 reads CASSQEYGTGESGNTIYF. DNA for the CDR3: TGTGCCAGCAGCCAAGAATACGGGACAGGGGAGTCTGGAAACACCATATATTTT.

This clonotype was seen a handful of times. The chain uses TRBV7-9 and TRBJ1-1; D is ambiguous. This CDR3 comprises 14 residues. The germline V gene has CDR1 SEHNR and CDR2 FQNEAQ (reference sequence). Trimming removed 0 bases from V and 7 bases from J, with 12 bases in between. The CDR3 protein is CASSLAFMTLEAFF. In DNA, the CDR3 is TGTGCCAGCAGCTTAGCCTTTATGACCCTTGAAGCTTTCTTT.

The chain couples TRBV4-2 to TRBJ2-1; TRBD1 matches at 9 bases. The CDR3 consists of 18 residues. V lost 1 base, J lost 2 bases, and 9 bases stayed unmatched. The germline gives CDR1 LGHNA, CDR2 YNFKEQ. The CDR3 loop is CASSQAQGRDRAYNEQFF. The CDR3 DNA reads TGTGCCAGCAGCCAAGCCCAAGGGCGGGACAGGGCCTACAATGAGCAGTTCTTC.

This clonotype was observed a few times. This rearrangement joins TRBV7-2 to TRBJ2-1; 8 positions agree with TRBD2. The ends lost 5 bases at V and 3 bases at J; junction bases unmatched: 9. This CDR3 has 16 amino acids. Per the germline V gene, CDR1 is SGHTA and CDR2 is FQGNSA. CDR3 bases: TGTGCCAGCAGCCCCCAGCCGGGAGGGGTCTACAATGAGCAGTTCTTC. Residues: CASSPQPGGVYNEQFF. Full variable domain (outside the CDR3, taken from reference TRBV7-2 and TRBJ2-1): GAGVSQSPSNKVTEKGKDVELRCDPISGHTALYWYRQSLGQGLEFLIYFQGNSAPDKSGLPSDRFSAERTGGSVSTLTIQRTQQEDSAVYLCASSPQPGGVYNEQFFGPGTRLTVL.

This clonotype has just a few counts. V gene TRBV24-1 combines with J gene TRBJ2-2; D not certain. This CDR3 spans 14 amino acids. V lost 9 bases, J lost 0 bases, and 10 bases lay in between. Germline CDR1 is KGHDR and CDR2 is SFDVKD. CDR3 region: CATDGNPNTGELFF. Here the CDR3 DNA reads TGTGCCACCGATGGGAACCCGAACACCGGGGAGCTGTTTTTT.

The chain joins TRBV9 to TRBJ2-1, with D uncertain. Germline values: CDR1 SGDLS, CDR2 YYNGEE. The CDR3 consists of 17 residues. V gave up 4 bases and J gave up 7 bases, with 24 bases separating them. This CDR3 reads CASSLQGLGPLSNEQFF. DNA for the CDR3: TGTGCCAGCAGCCTTCAAGGGTTAGGGCCGCTATCTAATGAGCAGTTCTTC. Full variable domain (outside the CDR3, taken from reference TRBV9 and TRBJ2-1): DSGVTQTPKHLITATGQRVTLRCSPRSGDLSVYWYQQSLDQGLQFLIQYYNGEERAKGNILERFSAQQFPDLHSELNLSSLELGDSALYFCASSLQGLGPLSNEQFFGPGTRLTVL.

This rearrangement joins TRBV4-3 to TRBJ2-7, with a tentative D call TRBD1 (5 bases). The germline V and J ends were trimmed by 1 base and 3 bases, with 10 bases remaining between them. The CDR3 consists of 14 residues. CDR1 is LGHNA and CDR2 is YSLEER in the germline V gene. CDR3 loop: CASSQAGSGYEQYF. In DNA form, the CDR3 reads TGCGCCAGCAGCCAAGCAGGGTCCGGCTACGAGCAGTACTTC.

This clonotype was observed a handful of times. The chain carries TRBV21-1 and TRBJ2-2; TRBD1, the table's D call, was not compared with the DNA. TRBV21-1 is classified as a pseudogene. The CDR3 consists of 18 residues. DNA for the CDR3: TGTGCCAGCCGCCCTGACCCACAGGGGACTTCGAACACCGGGGAGCTGTTTTTT. It is translated as CASRPDPQGTSNTGELFF.

The J gene is TRBJ2-1, the V gene TRBV5-1; the match to TRBD2 covers 11 bases. Germline CDR1 is SGHRS and CDR2 is YFSETQ. Unmatched junction bases numbered 16, after V lost 2 bases and J lost 0 bases. The CDR3 covers 21 residues. The CDR3: CASSLQTTSGALSYSYNEQFF. Written as DNA, the CDR3 is TGCGCCAGCAGCTTACAAACGACTAGCGGGGCCTTATCCTACTCCTACAATGAGCAGTTCTTC.

The chain recombines TRBV4-1 with TRBJ2-3; D is perhaps TRBD1 (6 bases). Germline CDR1 and CDR2: MGHRA and YSYEKL. This CDR3 is built from 16 residues. V lost 7 bases and J 2 bases, leaving 19 bases between the germline ends. Written as DNA, the CDR3 is TGCGCCAGCACCACCAAGAGAGACAGGACCACAGATACGCAGTATTTT. Amino acid sequence: CASTTKRDRTTDTQYF.

In its sample, this clonotype was seen many times. J is TRBJ2-5 and V is TRBV7-2, with a possible D match to TRBD1 (6 bases). This CDR3 spans 14 amino acids. The germline V gene encodes CDR1 SGHTA and CDR2 FQGNSA. V dropped 2 bases and J dropped 5 bases, with 12 bases sitting between them. Written as DNA, the CDR3 is TGTGCCAGCAGCTTATTGGTGGGGGCTGAGACCCAGTACTTC. Translation: CASSLLVGAETQYF.